This TCR beta chain comes out of a study of blood T cell repertoires in COVID-19. Across the study: PBMCs, B-cell-depleted T cells, or T cells provided the cDNA or gDNA that made up the material.

After removal of 2 bases from V and 12 bases from J, the junction contained 15 bases not matched to a gene. Germline-derived CDR1 and CDR2 are LGHDT and YNNKEL (reference sequence). CDR3 size: 15 residues. This clone has a handful of counts. Source study methods: Researchers report that nucleated cell counts were estimated from reference gene primer amplification. Repertoires were generated with immunoSEQ multiplex PCR, while TCRdb's copy carries only in-frame clones and drops some. For V, J and clone size, that table is used; D and trimming come from the DNA. The table lists 150,000 to 200,000 clones, 60% to 80% of them singletons.

This sequence was found in a woman in her seventies with acute or convalescent COVID-19. Sequences were obtained from peripheral blood. V gene TRBV3-1 (or the pseudogene TRBV3-2) combines with J gene TRBJ2-7; TRBD1 agrees at 8 bases. CDR3 in amino acids: CASSQPPQGTGPTYF. CDR3 nucleotide sequence: TGTGCCAGCAGCCAACCACCCCAGGGGACAGGCCCGACGTACTTC.